The subject of this entry is one T cell receptor (beta chain). Its antigen is as yet unknown. Sample treatment: some 19 received Ad26.COV2.S at low or high dose, single or two shots; roughly five received placebo; per-sample allocation not given. The samples date from day 63 after the first vaccine or placebo injection. This sample was included in a study of Ad26.COV2.S vaccination and SARS-CoV-2 variants. Findings and caveats of the study: Assessments of TCR breadth and depth may have underestimated the total T cell responses. Vaccinees showed greater spike-specific TCR breadth than placebo recipients.

The CDR3 loop spans 13 amino acids. In germline, CDR1 is WNHNN, CDR2 SYGVQD (reference sequence). Trimming shortened V by 0 bases and J by 7 bases, and 9 bases separated the two germline ends. Measured with immunoSEQ multiplex PCR; TCRdb has only the in-frame clones, and not every one. The sample has a few hundred thousand clones, over 75% seen once. The receptor's source is a person between 18 and 65 years old who received the Ad26.COV2.S COVID-19 vaccine or a placebo. The sample was peripheral blood, taken in a trial of Ad26.COV2.S vaccine versus placebo. The J gene is TRBJ1-1, the V gene TRBV10-1; D is uncertain. The CDR3 sequence: CASSESTVVEAFF. The CDR3 nucleotides read TGCGCCAGCAGTGAGTCGACGGTCGTTGAAGCTTTCTTT.